This section outlines one T cell receptor (beta chain) sequence together with its context. The data stem from a study of blood T cell repertoires in COVID-19. Overall study: Sites across the United States, Italy and Spain contributed samples from acute and convalescent COVID-19. PBMCs, B-cell-depleted T cells, or T cells were the source of the cDNA or gDNA that made up the material.

Original processing methods: Reference gene primer amplification in the assay estimated nucleated cell counts. Generated by immunoSEQ multiplex PCR, the TCRdb table keeps only in-frame clones and is missing some. V and J calls and clone size are those listed in that table; D and trimming were worked out from the DNA. Among over 45,000 clones listed, 90% to 95% were seen once. The CDR3 has 15 residues. Looked up from germline, CDR1 is SGHTA and CDR2 is FQGTGA. The chain combines TRBV7-3 with TRBJ2-5, with a tentative D call TRBD1 (6 bases). Gene TRBJ2-7 matches the end of the DNA better, so the J call may be wrong. The sample taken for sequencing was peripheral blood. This receptor was identified in a human donor in a cohort sampled during active COVID-19. CDR3 loop: CASSFRQVRPYEQYF. The CDR3 DNA reads TGTGCCAGCAGCTTCCGACAGGTAAGGCCCTACGAGCAGTACTTC.